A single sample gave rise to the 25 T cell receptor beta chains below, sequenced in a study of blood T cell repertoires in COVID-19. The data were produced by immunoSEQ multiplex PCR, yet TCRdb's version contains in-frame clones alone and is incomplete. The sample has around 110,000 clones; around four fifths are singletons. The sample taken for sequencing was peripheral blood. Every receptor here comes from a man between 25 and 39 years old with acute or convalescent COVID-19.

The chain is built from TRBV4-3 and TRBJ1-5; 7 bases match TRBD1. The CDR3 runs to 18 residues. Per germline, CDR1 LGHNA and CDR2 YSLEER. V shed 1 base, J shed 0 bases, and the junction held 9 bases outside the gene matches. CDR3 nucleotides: TGCGCCAGCAGCCAAGGACAGGGTCCAAGTTATAGCAATCAGCCCCAGCATTTT. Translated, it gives CASSQGQGPSYSNQPQHF.

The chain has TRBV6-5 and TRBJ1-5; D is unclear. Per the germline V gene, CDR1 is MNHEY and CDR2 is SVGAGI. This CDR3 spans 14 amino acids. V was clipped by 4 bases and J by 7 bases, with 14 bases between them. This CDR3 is CASSLSHGAQPQHF. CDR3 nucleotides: TGTGCCAGCAGTTTGTCTCATGGAGCGCAGCCCCAGCATTTT.

The CDR3: CASSPGTGDRYGYTF. In DNA form, the CDR3 reads TGTGCCAGCAGCCCCGGGACAGGGGATCGGTATGGCTACACCTTC. The chain uses TRBV7-3 and TRBJ1-2; TRBD1 aligns across 10 bases. J was trimmed by 5 bases and V by 5 bases; bases with no gene match: 8. Germline V gene sequence: CDR1 SGHTA, CDR2 FQGTGA. The CDR3 has 15 residues.

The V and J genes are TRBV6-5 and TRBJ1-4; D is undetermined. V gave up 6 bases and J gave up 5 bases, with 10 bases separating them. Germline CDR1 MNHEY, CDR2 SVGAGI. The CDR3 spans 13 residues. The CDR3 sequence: CASRFTWNEKLFF. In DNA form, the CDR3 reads TGTGCCAGCAGATTTACATGGAATGAAAAACTGTTTTTT.

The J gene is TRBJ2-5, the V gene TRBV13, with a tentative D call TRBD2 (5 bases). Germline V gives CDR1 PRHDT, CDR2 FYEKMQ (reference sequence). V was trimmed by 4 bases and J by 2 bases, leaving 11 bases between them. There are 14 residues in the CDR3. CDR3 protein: CASSSSGIQETQYF. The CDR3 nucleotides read TGTGCCAGCAGCTCGTCCGGGATACAAGAGACCCAGTACTTC.

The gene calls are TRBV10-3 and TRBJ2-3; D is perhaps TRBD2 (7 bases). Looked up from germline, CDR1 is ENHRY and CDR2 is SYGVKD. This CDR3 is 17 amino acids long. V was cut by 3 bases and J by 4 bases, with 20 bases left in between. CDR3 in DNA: TGTGCCATCAGTGACCCCTTAGGGGGAGGGTCGGCAGATACGCAGTATTTT. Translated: CAISDPLGGGSADTQYF.

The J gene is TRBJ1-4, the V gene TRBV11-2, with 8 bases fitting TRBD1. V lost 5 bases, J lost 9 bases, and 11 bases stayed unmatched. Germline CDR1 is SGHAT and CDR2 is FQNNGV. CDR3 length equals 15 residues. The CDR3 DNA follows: TGTGCCAGCAGCCCAATCTCCGGACAGGGAAAAAAACTGTTTTTT. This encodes CASSPISGQGKKLFF. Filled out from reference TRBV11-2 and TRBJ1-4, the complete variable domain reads EAGVAQSPRYKIIEKRQSVAFWCNPISGHATLYWYQQILGQGPKLLIQFQNNGVVDDSQLPKDRFSAERLKGVDSTLKIQPAKLEDSAVYLCASSPISGQGKKLFFGSGTQLSVL.

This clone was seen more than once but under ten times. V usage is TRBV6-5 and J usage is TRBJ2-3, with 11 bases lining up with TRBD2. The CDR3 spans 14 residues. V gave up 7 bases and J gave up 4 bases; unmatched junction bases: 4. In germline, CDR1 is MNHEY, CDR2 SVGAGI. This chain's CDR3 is CASTLAGEADTQYF. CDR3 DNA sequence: TGTGCCAGCACACTAGCGGGGGAGGCAGATACGCAGTATTTT.

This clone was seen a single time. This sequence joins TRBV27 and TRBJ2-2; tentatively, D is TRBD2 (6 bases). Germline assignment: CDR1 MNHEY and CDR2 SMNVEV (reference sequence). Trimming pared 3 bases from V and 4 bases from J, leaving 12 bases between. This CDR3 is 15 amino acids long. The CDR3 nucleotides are TGTGCCAGCAGTTTTTTTGGAGGGTCCACCGGGGAGCTGTTTTTT. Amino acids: CASSFFGGSTGELFF.

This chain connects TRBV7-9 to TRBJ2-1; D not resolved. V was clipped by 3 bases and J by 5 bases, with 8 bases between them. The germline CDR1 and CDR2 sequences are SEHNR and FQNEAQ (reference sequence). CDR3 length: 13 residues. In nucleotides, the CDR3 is TGTGCCAGCAGCTTTACGCGCAACAATGAGCAGTTCTTC. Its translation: CASSFTRNNEQFF.

This CDR3 is CACRSGNYGYTF. In DNA form, the CDR3 reads TGTGCCTGTCGAAGCGGTAACTATGGCTACACCTTC. The chain couples TRBV30 to TRBJ1-2; D is unresolved. Trimming cost V 6 bases and J 1 base, with 9 bases left between them. Germline lookup yields CDR1 GTSNPN and CDR2 SVGIG (reference sequence). CDR3 size: 12 residues. Based on the CDR3 plus reference TRBV30 and TRBJ1-2, the full variable domain is SQTIHQWPATLVQPVGSPLSLECTVEGTSNPNLYWYRQAAGRGLQLLFYSVGIGQISSEVPQNLSASRPQDRQFILSSKKLLLSDSGFYLCACRSGNYGYTFGSGTRLTVV.

CDR3 amino acids: CASSSGVAGPTDTQYF. The CDR3 region has the DNA TGTGCCAGCAGCTCAGGAGTAGCGGGACCCACAGATACGCAGTATTTT. The chain is built from TRBV7-3 and TRBJ2-3, with 8 nucleotides matching TRBD2. CDR1 and CDR2 (germline): SGHTA, FQGTGA. The V segment lost 4 bases and the J segment 2 bases; nucleotides outside the gene matches: 8. The CDR3 runs to 16 residues.

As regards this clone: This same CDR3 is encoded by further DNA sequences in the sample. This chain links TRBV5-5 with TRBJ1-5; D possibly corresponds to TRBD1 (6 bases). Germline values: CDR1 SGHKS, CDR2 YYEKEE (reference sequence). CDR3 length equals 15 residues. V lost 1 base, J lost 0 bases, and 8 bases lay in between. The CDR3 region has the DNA TGTGCCAGCAGCTTGAGGGGGAATAGCAATCAGCCCCAGCATTTT. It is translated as CASSLRGNSNQPQHF.

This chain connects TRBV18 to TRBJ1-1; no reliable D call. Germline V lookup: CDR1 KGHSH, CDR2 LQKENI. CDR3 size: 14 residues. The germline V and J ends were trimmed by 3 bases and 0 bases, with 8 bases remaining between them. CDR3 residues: CASSPMAVNTEAFF. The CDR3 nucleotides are TGTGCCAGCTCACCCATGGCGGTGAACACTGAAGCTTTCTTT.

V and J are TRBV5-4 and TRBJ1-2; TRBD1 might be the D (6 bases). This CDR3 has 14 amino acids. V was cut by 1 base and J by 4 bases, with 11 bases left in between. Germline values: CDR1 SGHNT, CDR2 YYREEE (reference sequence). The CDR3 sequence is CASSLIGQTYGYTF. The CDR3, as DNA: TGTGCCAGCAGCTTGATTGGACAGACCTATGGCTACACCTTC. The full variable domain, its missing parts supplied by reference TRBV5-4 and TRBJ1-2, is ETGVTQSPTHLIKTRGQQVTLRCSSQSGHNTVSWYQQALGQGPQFIFQYYREEENGRGNFPPRFSGLQFPNYSSELNVNALELDDSALYLCASSLIGQTYGYTFGSGTRLTVV.

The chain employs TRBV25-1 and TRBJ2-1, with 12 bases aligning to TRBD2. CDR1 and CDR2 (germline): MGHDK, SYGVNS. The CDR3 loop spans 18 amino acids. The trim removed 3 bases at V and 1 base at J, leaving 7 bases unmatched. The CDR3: CASSDDPTSGRSYNEQFF. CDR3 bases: TGTGCCAGCAGTGATGATCCGACTAGCGGGAGATCCTACAATGAGCAGTTCTTC. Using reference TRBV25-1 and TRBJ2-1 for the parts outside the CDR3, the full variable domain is EADIYQTPRYLVIGTGKKITLECSQTMGHDKMYWYQQDPGMELHLIHYSYGVNSTEKGDLSSESTVSRIRTEHFPLTLESARPSHTSQYLCASSDDPTSGRSYNEQFFGPGTRLTVL.

Here the CDR3 DNA reads TGTGCCAGCTCACCCGAGGCGACAGGTAGCGAGCAGTACGTC. Amino acids: CASSPEATGSEQYV. The rearrangement uses TRBV18 and TRBJ2-7, with a weak D call TRBD1 (6 bases). CDR3 length: 14 amino acids. Trimming removed 3 bases from V and 6 bases from J, with 15 bases in between. Germline-derived CDR1 and CDR2 are KGHSH and LQKENI.

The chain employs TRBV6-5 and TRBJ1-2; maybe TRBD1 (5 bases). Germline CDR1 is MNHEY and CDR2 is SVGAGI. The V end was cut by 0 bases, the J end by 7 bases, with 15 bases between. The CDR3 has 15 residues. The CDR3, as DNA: TGTGCCAGCAGTTACTCGAGATTAGGGGAGGGTGGCTACACCTTC. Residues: CASSYSRLGEGGYTF.

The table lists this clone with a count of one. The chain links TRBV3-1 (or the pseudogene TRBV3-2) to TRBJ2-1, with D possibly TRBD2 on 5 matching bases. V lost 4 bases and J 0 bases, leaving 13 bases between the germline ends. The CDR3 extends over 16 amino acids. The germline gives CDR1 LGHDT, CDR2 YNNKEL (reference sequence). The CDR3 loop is CASSPGLIRSYNEQFF. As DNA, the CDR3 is TGTGCCAGCAGCCCCGGACTGATACGCTCCTACAATGAGCAGTTCTTC.

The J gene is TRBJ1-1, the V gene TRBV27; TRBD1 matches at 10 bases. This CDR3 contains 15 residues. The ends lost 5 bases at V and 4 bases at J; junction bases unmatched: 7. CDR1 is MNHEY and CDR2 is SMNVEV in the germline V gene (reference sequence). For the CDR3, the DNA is TGTGCCAGCAGTCCCTGGACAGGGGGGGGCACTGAAGCTTTCTTT. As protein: CASSPWTGGGTEAFF.

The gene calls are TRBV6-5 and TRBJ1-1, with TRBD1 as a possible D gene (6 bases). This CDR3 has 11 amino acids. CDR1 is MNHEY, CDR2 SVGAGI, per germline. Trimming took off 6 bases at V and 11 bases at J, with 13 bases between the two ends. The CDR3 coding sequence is TGTGCCAGCAGCAGAGACAGGTTGGCTTTCTTT. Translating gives CASSRDRLAFF.

DNA of the CDR3: TGTGCCAGTAGTATATCAGGCGGGGGTAGCAATCAGCCCCAGCATTTT. Translation: CASSISGGGSNQPQHF. The J gene is TRBJ1-5, the V gene TRBV19; D possibly corresponds to TRBD1 (5 bases). The germline V and J ends were trimmed by 2 bases and 0 bases, with 11 bases remaining between them. Germline CDR1 and CDR2: LNHDA and SQIVND (reference sequence). The CDR3 length is 16 residues.

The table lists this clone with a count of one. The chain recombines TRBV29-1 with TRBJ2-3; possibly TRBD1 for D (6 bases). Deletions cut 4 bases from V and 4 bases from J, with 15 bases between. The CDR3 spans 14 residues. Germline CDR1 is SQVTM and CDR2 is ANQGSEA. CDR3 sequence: CSVVPGAGSDTQYF. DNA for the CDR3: TGCAGCGTTGTCCCAGGGGCCGGTTCAGATACGCAGTATTTT.

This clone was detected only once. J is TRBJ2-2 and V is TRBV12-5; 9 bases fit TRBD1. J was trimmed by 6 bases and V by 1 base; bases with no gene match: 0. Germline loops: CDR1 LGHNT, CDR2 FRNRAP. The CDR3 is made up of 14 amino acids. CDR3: CASGLGQGAGELFF. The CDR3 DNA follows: TGTGCTAGTGGTTTGGGACAGGGGGCCGGGGAGCTGTTTTTT. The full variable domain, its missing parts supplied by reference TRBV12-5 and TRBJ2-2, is DARVTQTPRHKVTEMGQEVTMRCQPILGHNTVFWYRQTMMQGLELLAYFRNRAPLDDSGMPKDRFSAEMPDATLATLKIQPSEPRDSAVYFCASGLGQGAGELFFGEGSRLTVL.

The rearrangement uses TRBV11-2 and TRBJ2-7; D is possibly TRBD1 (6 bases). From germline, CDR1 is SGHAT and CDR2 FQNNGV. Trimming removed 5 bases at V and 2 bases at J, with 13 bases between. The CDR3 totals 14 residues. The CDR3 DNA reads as TGTGCCAGCAGCGTCCAGGACAGTGCCTACGAGCAGTACTTC. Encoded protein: CASSVQDSAYEQYF.